What follows is one T cell receptor (beta chain) and its context. Its specific antigen is unknown. The record has no base qualities; no much larger clone is one base away. The germline V gene (reference sequence) sets CDR1 to LGHDT and CDR2 to YNNKEL. The CDR3 holds 13 amino acids from the cysteine to the phenylalanine. Kept here is only the CDR3 DNA, which spans 39 bases and is read in frame from base 1. V is pruned by 3 bases and J by 10 bases, leaving 7 bases of the junction without a gene match. This entry is derived from a study of blood T cell repertoires in COVID-19 (dated by TCRdb to 2019 to 2021). Regarding the complete study: The collaborator samples originated in the United States, Italy and Spain and spanned the acute and convalescent phases of COVID-19. The dataset comprised deeply sampled blood TCRbeta repertoires from subjects exposed to, actively infected with, or recovered from COVID-19. Where available, HLA class I and class II types were obtained from metadata supplied by the sample provider rather than from assay-based typing. The sample metadata nearly always contained a de-identified subject ID, COVID-19 status, age in years and sex. The samples were drawn from two sources: the first 160 participants of the ongoing ImmuneRACE study, and 1,200 or so subjects contributed by 6 global collaborators. The prospective study material was composed of cDNA or gDNA derived from T cells, B-cell-depleted T cells, or PBMCs. The repertoires were released in a freely available public database intended as a resource for research on the immune response to SARS-CoV-2.

The study at large found these results: The quantity of clinical and demographic metadata differed by source and by participant and was supplied without curation.

The immunoSEQ Assay, a bias-controlled multiplex PCR, was used to amplify TCRbeta CDR3 regions from genomic DNA. Under the source paper's analysis protocol: The number of nucleated cells in each sample was estimated by amplification of reference gene primers within the assay. To quantify the absolute abundance of each unique TCRbeta CDR3 rearrangement, sequence reads were collapsed and filtered. For each sample, productive Simpson clonality was calculated as the square root of Simpson's diversity index over productive rearrangements. TCRdb provides this immuneACCESS table in a form limited to in-frame rearrangements. Some clones are lacking; in checked studies, under half of them reflect an unresolved V gene, and why the rest are absent is not known. The DNA was the basis for D and trimming; V, J and clone size are from that table. In all, the sample holds about 500,000 clones, and nearly 90% of those were seen once. 0.8% to 0.9% of the sample is in the top ten clones.

In Seattle, one collaborating source enrolled patients while the infection was active and tracked those patients longitudinally over the course of disease. Each collaborating institution followed its own protocols to collect whole blood in K2EDTA tubes. For TCRbeta analysis, collaborator samples were shipped as frozen whole blood, as isolated PBMCs, or as DNA extracted from either sample type. This chain is built from TRBV3-1 (or the pseudogene TRBV3-2) and TRBJ1-1, and TRBD1 aligns with 8 junction nucleotides. The source of this sequence is a young man with COVID-19, enrolled during active disease. The specimen was peripheral blood. For the CDR3, the sequence is CASSQNDRGGAFF. The DNA sequence is as follows: TGTGCCAGCAGCCAGAACGACAGGGGCGGAGCTTTCTTT.